A single sample is the source of the 13 T cell receptor beta chains below, sequenced in a study of cytomegalovirus exposure and HLA in healthy donors. In the PCR, 60 Vbeta and 13 Jbeta primers were used. Using immunoSEQ multiplex PCR, the repertoire was profiled, and TCRdb retains in-frame clones only, with some absent. The profile covers 90,000 to 110,000 clones, with around three quarters appearing a single time and more than 6% taken by the ten largest. Sample: PBMCs. The receptors here all came from a woman aged 50 to 65 in good health and CMV-seropositive.

J is TRBJ2-5 and V is TRBV11-1; 8 positions match TRBD1. The germline gives CDR1 SGHAT, CDR2 FQDESV (reference sequence). CDR3 size: 15 residues. V lost 4 bases and J lost 2; bases outside the gene matches: 6. The CDR3 DNA reads as TGTGCCAGCAGCTACGGACAGGGAAAACAAGAGACCCAGTACTTC. Encoded protein: CASSYGQGKQETQYF.

This clone was detected a few times. The chain recombines TRBV10-3 with TRBJ2-7, with TRBD2 as a possible D gene (5 bases). This CDR3 has 12 amino acids. The V and J ends lost 7 bases and 5 bases respectively, with 12 bases between them. Germline lookup yields CDR1 ENHRY and CDR2 SYGVKD. The CDR3 nucleotides read TGTGCCATCAACCAAGGGAGAGACGAGCAGTACTTC. This encodes CAINQGRDEQYF.

This clone was recorded a few times. The rearrangement joins TRBV4-3 to TRBJ1-4; TRBD1 matches at 11 bases. From germline, CDR1 is LGHNA and CDR2 YSLEER. Germline trimming cut 4 bases from V and 8 bases from J; bases unmatched to any gene: 6. CDR3 length: 15 residues. In nucleotides, the CDR3 is TGCGCCAGCAGCCCGGGACAGGGGGAGGTAGAAAAACTGTTTTTT. It is translated as CASSPGQGEVEKLFF.

This chain connects TRBV7-6 to TRBJ1-3; perhaps TRBD1 as D (6 bases). The V end was cut by 4 bases, the J end by 9 bases, with 16 bases between. This CDR3 comprises 14 residues. Looked up from germline, CDR1 is SGHVS and CDR2 is FNYEAQ. For the CDR3, the DNA is TGTGCCAGCAGCTCAGGACAGTATCTAAGCACCATATATTTT. Residues: CASSSGQYLSTIYF.

The V gene is TRBV27, the J gene TRBJ2-6; the match to TRBD1 covers 7 bases. The CDR3 loop spans 15 amino acids. Germline V gene data show CDR1 as MNHEY and CDR2 as SMNVEV (reference sequence). J gave up 4 bases and V 4 bases, and 4 bases lay outside the gene matches. In DNA form, the CDR3 reads TGTGCCAGCAGTTCACAGGGGTTGGGGGCCAACGTCCTGACTTTC. This encodes CASSSQGLGANVLTF.

The rearrangement links TRBV7-8 to TRBJ2-6, with 8 bases that match TRBD2. This CDR3 has 19 residues. CDR1 is SGHVS, CDR2 FQNEAQ, per germline. V dropped 4 bases and J dropped 0; count of bases not matched to a gene: 11. CDR3 loop: CASSSREGSTFSGANVLTF. CDR3 sequence (DNA): TGTGCCAGCAGCTCCCGGGAGGGCAGCACCTTCTCTGGGGCCAACGTCCTGACTTTC.

The CDR3 loop reads CASVTALNSGNTIYF. The CDR3 coding sequence is TGTGCCAGCGTGACAGCTCTTAACTCTGGAAACACCATATATTTT. The chain joins TRBV18 to TRBJ1-3, with a weak D call TRBD1 (5 bases). V lost 8 bases to trimming and J lost 0 bases, with 14 bases between them. The CDR3 is 15 amino acids. Germline V gene data show CDR1 as KGHSH and CDR2 as LQKENI.

This clone has just a few counts. V usage is TRBV4-1 and J usage is TRBJ1-4; D is perhaps TRBD1 (5 bases). V shed 1 base and J shed 8 bases, with 11 bases lying between them. CDR1 is MGHRA, CDR2 YSYEKL, per germline. The CDR3 loop spans 14 amino acids. The CDR3 DNA reads TGCGCCAGCAGCCAAGGGATAGGGGCGGAAAAACTGTTTTTT. Translating it yields CASSQGIGAEKLFF.

The V and J genes are TRBV7-3 and TRBJ2-3; D may be TRBD1 (6 bases). The CDR3 spans 15 residues. The V end lost 1 base, the J end lost 3 bases, and 11 bases lay between the germline ends. Germline lookup yields CDR1 SGHTA and CDR2 FQGTGA. The CDR3 nucleotides read TGTGCCAGCAGCTTAATGGGGGCTGAGACAGATACGCAGTATTTT. It yields the protein CASSLMGAETDTQYF.

The J gene is TRBJ1-6, the V gene TRBV5-4; the match to TRBD1 covers 7 bases. The CDR3 extends over 14 amino acids. The V gene end was trimmed by 4 bases and the J gene end by 10 bases; junction bases not matched to a gene: 8. Germline V lookup: CDR1 SGHNT, CDR2 YYREEE (reference sequence). The DNA for the CDR3 is TGTGCCAGCAGCCTAGACAGGGTTAGCTCACCCCTCCACTTT. It codes for CASSLDRVSSPLHF. The variable domain in full, completed from reference TRBV5-4 and TRBJ1-6, reads ETGVTQSPTHLIKTRGQQVTLRCSSQSGHNTVSWYQQALGQGPQFIFQYYREEENGRGNFPPRFSGLQFPNYSSELNVNALELDDSALYLCASSLDRVSSPLHFGNGTRLTVT.

This chain joins TRBV2 and TRBJ1-6; TRBD1 aligns across 7 bases. Per the germline V gene, CDR1 is SNHLY and CDR2 is FYNNEI. With V trimmed by 7 bases and J by 2 bases, 8 bases remained unmatched. This CDR3 region has 16 residues. The CDR3 loop is CASTSTGSAYNSPLHF. In DNA form, the CDR3 reads TGTGCCAGCACTTCGACAGGGTCGGCCTATAATTCACCCCTCCACTTT. Together with reference TRBV2 and TRBJ1-6, the CDR3 gives the full variable domain: EPEVTQTPSHQVTQMGQEVILRCVPISNHLYFYWYRQILGQKVEFLVSFYNNEISEKSEIFDDQFSVERPDGSNFTLKIRSTKLEDSAMYFCASTSTGSAYNSPLHFGNGTRLTVT.

The chain carries TRBV6-5 and TRBJ2-3, with TRBD2 identical over 8 bases. The V and J ends lost 1 base and 3 bases, in that order; junction bases with no gene match: 6. Germline V CDR1 and CDR2: MNHEY, SVGAGI. The CDR3 loop spans 16 amino acids. The CDR3 protein is CASSYYGGGQTDTQYF. The CDR3 nucleotides read TGTGCCAGCAGTTACTATGGCGGGGGGCAAACAGATACGCAGTATTTT.

This clone came up once. The V call is TRBV18, the J call TRBJ1-5; D might be TRBD1 (5 bases). The germline V gene has CDR1 KGHSH and CDR2 LQKENI. The CDR3 spans 15 residues. V lost 4 bases and J 3 bases, leaving 13 bases between the germline ends. In DNA form, the CDR3 reads TGTGCCAGCTCACTAAATCAGGGTTCCAATCAGCCCCAGCATTTT. Translation gives CASSLNQGSNQPQHF.